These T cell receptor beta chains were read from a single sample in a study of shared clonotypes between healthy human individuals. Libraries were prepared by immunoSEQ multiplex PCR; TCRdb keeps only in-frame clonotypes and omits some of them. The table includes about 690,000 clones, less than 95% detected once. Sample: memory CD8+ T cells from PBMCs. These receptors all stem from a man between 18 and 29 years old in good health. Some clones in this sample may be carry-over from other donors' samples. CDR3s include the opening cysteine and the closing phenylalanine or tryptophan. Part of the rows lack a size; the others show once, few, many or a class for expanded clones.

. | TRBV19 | CASSVLPQETQYF
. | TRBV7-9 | CASSLNEGVYEQYF
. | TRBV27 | CASSLGVGTSYNEQFF
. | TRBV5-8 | CASSHYTSRTSYNEQFF
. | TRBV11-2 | CASSSPAPTRTYEQYF
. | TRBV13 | CASSLAKGSGPDTQYF
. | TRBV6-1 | CASSENWGWTEAFF
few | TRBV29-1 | CSVVAENTEAFF
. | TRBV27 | CASSPTTGEANYGYTF
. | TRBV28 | CASTMTGLSQPQHF
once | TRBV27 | CASSLLRGETQYF
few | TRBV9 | CASSVGGNSYEQYF
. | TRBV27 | CATRTRALNEQFF
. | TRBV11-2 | CASSAPLTRYNEQFF
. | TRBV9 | CASSWGQGVGEEKLFF
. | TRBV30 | CAWTGPRVAGKLFF
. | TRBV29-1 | CSVVIPLAGVNNEQFF
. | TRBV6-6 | CASETSSSYNEQFF
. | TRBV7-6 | CASSSRTSGAYNEQFF
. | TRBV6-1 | CASRESPGPPKGGELFF
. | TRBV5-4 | CASSSPGYEQYF
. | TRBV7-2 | CASSLTGGRSYNEQFF
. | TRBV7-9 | CASSLSPTEAFF
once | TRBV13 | CASRIGALRNEKLFF
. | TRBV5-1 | CASTLSGEQYF
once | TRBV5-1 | CASSINRYEQYF
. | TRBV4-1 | CASSQVGLSEQYF
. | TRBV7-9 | CASRQTGTSGNNEQFF
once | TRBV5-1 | CASSPGHILPTDTQYF
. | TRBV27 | CASHLDRGRGETQYF
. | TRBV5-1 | CASSITGLAAVDTQYF
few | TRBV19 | CASSIFLIAEEQYF
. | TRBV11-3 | CASSPSLALGSTETYEQYF
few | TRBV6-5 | CASLTRHRVGYGYTF
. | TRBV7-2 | CASSNINVAKNIQYF
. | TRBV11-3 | CASSESRLAASYNEQFF
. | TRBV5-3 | CARSLSGEAYEQYF
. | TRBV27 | CASSIFGHTDIQYF
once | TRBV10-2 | CASRGDYPPRTDTQYF
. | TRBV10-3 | CAISERGLAGGEQFF
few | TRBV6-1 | CASSEGGLGHQPQHF
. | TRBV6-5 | CASSYVQGGGNEQYF